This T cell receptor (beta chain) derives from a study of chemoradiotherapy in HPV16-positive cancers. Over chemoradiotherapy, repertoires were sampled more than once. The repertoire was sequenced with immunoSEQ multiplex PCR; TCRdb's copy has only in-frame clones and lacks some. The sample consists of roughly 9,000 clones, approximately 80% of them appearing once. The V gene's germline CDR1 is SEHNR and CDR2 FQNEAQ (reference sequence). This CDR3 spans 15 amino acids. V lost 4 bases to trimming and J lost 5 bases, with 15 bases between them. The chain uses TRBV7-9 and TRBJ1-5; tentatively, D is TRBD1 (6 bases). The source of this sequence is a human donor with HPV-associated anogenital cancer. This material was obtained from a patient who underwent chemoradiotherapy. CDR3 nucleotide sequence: TGTGCCAGCAGCTCGTCGGGGGCGGGGGATCAGCCCCAGCATTTT. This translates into CASSSSGAGDQPQHF.